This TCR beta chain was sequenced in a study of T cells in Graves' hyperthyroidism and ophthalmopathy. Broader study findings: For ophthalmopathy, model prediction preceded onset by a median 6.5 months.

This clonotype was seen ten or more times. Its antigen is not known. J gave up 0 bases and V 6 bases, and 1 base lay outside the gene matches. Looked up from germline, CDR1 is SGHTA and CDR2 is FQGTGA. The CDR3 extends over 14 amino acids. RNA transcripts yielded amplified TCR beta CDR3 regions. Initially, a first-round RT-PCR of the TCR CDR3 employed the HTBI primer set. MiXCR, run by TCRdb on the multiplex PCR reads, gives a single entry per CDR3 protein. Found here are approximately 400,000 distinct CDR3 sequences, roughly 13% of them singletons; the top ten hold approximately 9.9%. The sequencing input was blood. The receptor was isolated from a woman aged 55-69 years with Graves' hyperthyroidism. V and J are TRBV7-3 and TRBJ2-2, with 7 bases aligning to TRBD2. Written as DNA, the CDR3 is TGTGCCAGCAGAAGCGGGGCGAACACCGGGGAGCTGTTTTTT. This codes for CASRSGANTGELFF.